Listed below are T cell receptor beta chains from one sample, sequenced in a study of blood T cells in healthy people across ages. Each CDR3 protein is one row after TCRdb ran MiXCR on the 5' RACE reads. This sample has a few hundred thousand distinct CDR3 sequences, with 25% to 35% found just once. The same data also contributed to another study, on T cells of mothers and their children.

Material: blood. The origin of the receptors is a boy under 10 years old in good health. Each CDR3 is given with its conserved first and last residue. D genes are given only for firm matches. A clone size is listed for some rows: how often the clone was seen (once, few, many), or a class if it is expanded.

d_gene: TRBD1
abundance: .
v_gene: TRBV6-6
j_gene: TRBJ1-6
CDR3aa: CASSYAGQGGSPLHF
CDR3nt: TGTGCCAGCAGTTACGCCGGACAGGGAGGATCACCCCTCCACTTT

d_gene: .
abundance: .
v_gene: TRBV20-1
j_gene: TRBJ2-3
CDR3aa: CSAQGRTDTQYF
CDR3nt: TGCAGTGCTCAGGGCCGAACAGATACGCAGTATTTT

d_gene: TRBD2
abundance: .
v_gene: TRBV19
j_gene: TRBJ2-1
CDR3aa: CASTLGGRVSYNEQFF
CDR3nt: TGTGCCAGTACACTGGGCGGGAGGGTTTCCTACAATGAGCAGTTCTTC

d_gene: TRBD1
abundance: .
v_gene: TRBV10-2
j_gene: TRBJ2-3
CDR3aa: CASRDRGQGTDTQYF
CDR3nt: TGCGCCAGCAGAGACAGGGGGCAAGGCACAGATACGCAGTATTTT

d_gene: .
abundance: few
v_gene: TRBV29-1
j_gene: TRBJ2-7
CDR3aa: CSVARKANYEQYF
CDR3nt: TGCAGCGTTGCCAGAAAGGCCAATTACGAGCAGTACTTC

d_gene: .
abundance: few
v_gene: TRBV6-5
j_gene: TRBJ2-2
CDR3aa: CASNGGQYTGELFF
CDR3nt: TGTGCCAGCAACGGGGGGCAATACACCGGGGAGCTGTTTTTT

d_gene: .
abundance: few
v_gene: TRBV27
j_gene: TRBJ1-6
CDR3aa: CASRLQRTNSPLHF
CDR3nt: TGTGCCAGCAGGTTACAGAGAACTAATTCACCCCTCCACTTT

d_gene: TRBD2
abundance: .
v_gene: TRBV28
j_gene: TRBJ2-1
CDR3aa: CASTPFSGSTYNEQFF
CDR3nt: TGTGCCAGCACTCCCTTCAGCGGGAGTACCTACAATGAGCAGTTCTTC

d_gene: .
abundance: many
v_gene: TRBV29-1
j_gene: TRBJ2-1
CDR3aa: CSASTGRGSRDEQFF
CDR3nt: TGCAGCGCCTCGACAGGGCGCGGGAGTCGGGATGAGCAGTTCTTC

d_gene: .
abundance: .
v_gene: TRBV11-2
j_gene: TRBJ2-5
CDR3aa: CASSPGTITKETQYF
CDR3nt: TGTGCCAGCAGTCCCGGGACCATCACCAAAGAGACCCAGTACTTC

d_gene: .
abundance: .
v_gene: TRBV20-1
j_gene: TRBJ2-5
CDR3aa: CSARTGSGETQYF
CDR3nt: TGCAGTGCTAGAACAGGGTCCGGGGAGACCCAGTACTTC

d_gene: TRBD1
abundance: few
v_gene: TRBV25-1
j_gene: TRBJ1-4
CDR3aa: CASSNTGGTNEKLFF
CDR3nt: TGTGCCAGCAGTAACACAGGGGGCACTAATGAAAAACTGTTTTTT

d_gene: TRBD1
abundance: .
v_gene: TRBV2
j_gene: TRBJ2-4
CDR3aa: CASSPRQGAAKNIQYF
CDR3nt: TGTGCCAGCAGCCCCCGGCAGGGGGCCGCCAAAAACATTCAGTACTTC

d_gene: .
abundance: .
v_gene: TRBV6-5
j_gene: TRBJ1-2
CDR3aa: CASSYSTGADGYTF
CDR3nt: TGTGCCAGCAGTTACTCGACCGGGGCAGATGGCTACACCTTC

d_gene: TRBD1
abundance: .
v_gene: TRBV30
j_gene: TRBJ2-7
CDR3aa: CAWIPGQAYEQYF
CDR3nt: TGTGCCTGGATCCCCGGACAGGCCTACGAGCAGTACTTC

d_gene: .
abundance: .
v_gene: TRBV30
j_gene: TRBJ2-6
CDR3aa: CAWSSSGANVLTF
CDR3nt: TGTGCCTGGAGTAGCTCTGGGGCCAACGTCCTGACTTTC

d_gene: TRBD1
abundance: .
v_gene: TRBV10-3
j_gene: TRBJ1-3
CDR3aa: CAISGTGPSGNTIYF
CDR3nt: TGTGCCATCAGTGGGACAGGACCCTCTGGAAACACCATATATTTT

d_gene: .
abundance: .
v_gene: TRBV12-3/TRBV12-4
j_gene: TRBJ2-7
CDR3aa: CASSFGGQYEQYF
CDR3nt: TGTGCCAGCAGTTTTGGGGGTCAGTACGAGCAGTACTTC